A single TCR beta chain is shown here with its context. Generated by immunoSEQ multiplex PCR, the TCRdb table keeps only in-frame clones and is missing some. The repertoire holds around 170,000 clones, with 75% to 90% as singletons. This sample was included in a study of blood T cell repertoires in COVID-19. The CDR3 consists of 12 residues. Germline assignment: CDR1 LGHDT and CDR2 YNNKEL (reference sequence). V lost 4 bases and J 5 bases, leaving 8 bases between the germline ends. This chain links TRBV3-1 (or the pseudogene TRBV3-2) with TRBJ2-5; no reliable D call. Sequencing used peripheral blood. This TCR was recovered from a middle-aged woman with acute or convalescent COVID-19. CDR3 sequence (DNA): TGTGCCAGCAGCCTGCTCGGTGAGACCCAGTACTTC. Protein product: CASSLLGETQYF.